This T cell receptor (beta chain) was recovered during a study of graft-versus-host responses after intestinal transplantation. Study-level background: The recipients all started with anti-thymocyte globulin induction and then took tacrolimus and steroids for roughly three years. Findings and caveats of the study: Some GvH clones were seen earlier in gut or blood, suggesting intestinal origin.

Only in-frame clones appear in the TCRdb table, and some are missing; sequencing was by immunoSEQ multiplex PCR. Of roughly 27,000 clones listed, less than 90% are singletons. This clone is a singleton in its sample. What it binds is not known. The receptor's source is a human patient who received an intestinal transplant, so some T cells may come from the graft donor. The source was PBMCs, collected approximately 28 days after intestinal transplant.

The CDR3 here is CASSLKGNTEAFF. The CDR3 bases are TGTGCCAGCAGCTTAAAAGGGAACACTGAAGCTTTCTTT. This chain connects TRBV11-2 to TRBJ1-1; D ambiguous. V gave up 2 bases and J gave up 1 base, with 5 bases separating them. The V gene's germline CDR1 is SGHAT and CDR2 FQNNGV. The CDR3 runs 13 residues.